Listed below are T cell receptor beta chains from one sample, sequenced in a study of T cell clusters in autoimmune cytopenias. TCRdb re-called the multiplex PCR reads; one entry per CDR3 protein, DNA not given. This repertoire comprises about 12,000 distinct CDR3 sequences; its ten largest clones make up around a quarter. The same data also went into a second study, on T cell repertoires in aging, cancer and after chemotherapy.

The specimen sequenced was peripheral blood. These receptors originate from a human donor in good health. Both conserved end residues are part of each CDR3. Part of the rows lack a size; the others show once, few, many or a class for expanded clones.

CDR3 protein	V gene	J gene	clone size
CASTLQTASYEQYF	TRBV12-3/TRBV12-4	TRBJ2-7	NA
CAIHRGAKEQYF	TRBV27	TRBJ2-7	NA
CASSLVWTGMNTEAFF	TRBV7-2	TRBJ1-1	NA
CASIRGLSYEQYF	TRBV6-1	TRBJ2-7	NA
CAWSVPGAKNIQYF	TRBV30	TRBJ2-4	NA
CASRAVLSAVDEQFF	TRBV19	TRBJ2-1	NA
CASSFGQGSYEQYF	TRBV12-3/TRBV12-4	TRBJ2-7	NA
CASSISPGGTGELFF	TRBV19	TRBJ2-2	medium-sized
CSVEDPRNTGELFF	TRBV29-1	TRBJ2-2	medium-sized
CASSPGQGPLYGYTF	TRBV19	TRBJ1-2	NA
CASKKTGNTGELFF	TRBV7-2	TRBJ2-2	NA
CATTSGANNEQFF	TRBV12-3/TRBV12-4	TRBJ2-1	NA
CASTREWGTDTQYF	TRBV11-2	TRBJ2-3	NA
CALKGRFGTEAFF	TRBV6-1	TRBJ1-1	NA
CASSPKRGAPLETQYF	TRBV12-3/TRBV12-4	TRBJ2-5	NA
CASSLETEPWEKLFF	TRBV12-3/TRBV12-4	TRBJ1-4	NA
CSGARGGSYNEQFF	TRBV29-1	TRBJ2-1	medium-sized
CASTEINNSPLHF	TRBV6-1	TRBJ1-6	NA
CASSPRLAGQGDTQYF	TRBV12-3/TRBV12-4	TRBJ2-3	medium-sized
CASREVGVYGYTF	TRBV19	TRBJ1-2	NA